Listed below are T cell receptor beta chains from one sample, sequenced in a study of T cells in Graves' hyperthyroidism and ophthalmopathy. TCRdb analysed the multiplex PCR reads with MiXCR anew, one entry per CDR3 protein. The sample has over 200,000 distinct CDR3 sequences; approximately 15% are singletons. The material sequenced was blood. These receptors all stem from a woman aged 40 to 55 with Graves' hyperthyroidism that later progressed to Graves' ophthalmopathy. Each CDR3 is given with its conserved first and last residue. D genes are given only for firm matches. Expanded clones are given a class, and other clones once, few, many or no size at all.

>TRBJ2-3|TRBV6-5|.|.
CASSYSAGPDTQYF
TGTGCCAGCAGTTACTCGGCAGGGCCCGATACGCAGTATTTT
>TRBJ2-1|TRBV13|many|.
CASSSEGGSYNEQFF
TGTGCCAGCAGCTCCGAAGGGGGCTCCTACAATGAGCAGTTCTTC
>TRBJ1-1|TRBV7-9|.|.
CASSNGGWKSVNTEAFF
TGTGCCAGCAGCAACGGGGGGTGGAAATCGGTGAACACTGAAGCTTTCTTT
>TRBJ2-1|TRBV20-1|many|TRBD2
CSATGREVVFNEQFF
TGCAGTGCAACTGGGCGGGAGGTCGTCTTCAATGAGCAGTTCTTC
>TRBJ2-7|TRBV12-3/TRBV12-4|many|TRBD2
CASSGGLASYEQYF
TGTGCCAGCAGTGGGGGACTAGCATCCTACGAGCAGTACTTC
>TRBJ2-7|TRBV5-8|many|.
CASSFGGPLEQYF
TGTGCCAGCAGCTTTGGGGGACCCCTCGAGCAGTACTTC
>TRBJ1-5|TRBV7-8|.|TRBD1
CASSPDRVSNQPQHF
TGTGCCAGCAGCCCCGACAGGGTCAGCAATCAGCCCCAGCATTTT
>TRBJ2-5|TRBV20-1|many|.
CSARAHLAGLRYQETQYF
TGCAGTGCTAGAGCCCATCTTGCAGGGCTTAGGTACCAAGAGACCCAGTACTTC
>TRBJ2-1|TRBV12-3/TRBV12-4|.|.
CASSSGRGREFEQFF
TGTGCCAGCAGTTCGGGGCGGGGCAGAGAGTTTGAGCAGTTCTTC
>TRBJ1-5|TRBV10-3|.|TRBD1
CAISFRQGGNQPQHF
TGTGCCATCAGTTTTCGACAGGGCGGCAATCAGCCCCAGCATTTT
>TRBJ2-2|TRBV12-3/TRBV12-4|many|.
CASSLMTGSSLGGLFF
TGTGCCAGCAGTCTAATGACAGGGAGCTCTTTGGGGGGACTGTTTTTT
>TRBJ1-1|TRBV9|many|TRBD1
CASSVGGTVNTEAFF
TGTGCCAGCAGCGTAGGGGGGACAGTGAACACTGAAGCTTTCTTT
>TRBJ2-3|TRBV12-5|many|TRBD2
CASGRGGGSSDTQYF
TGTGCTAGTGGGAGGGGCGGCGGGAGCTCAGATACGCAGTATTTT
>TRBJ2-1|TRBV5-1|few|.
CASSLDKGGFYNEQFF
TGCGCCAGCAGCTTGGATAAGGGGGGCTTCTACAATGAGCAGTTCTTC
>TRBJ2-3|TRBV20-1|once|.
CSAPSSGTDTQYF
TGCAGTGCTCCGTCCAGCGGCACAGATACGCAGTATTTT
>TRBJ2-4|TRBV28|many|TRBD1
CASSPWDRGVGGIQYF
TGTGCCAGCAGTCCCTGGGACAGGGGCGTCGGCGGCATTCAGTACTTC
>TRBJ2-5|TRBV12-3/TRBV12-4|many|.
CASSQGLNQYF
TGTGCCAGCAGTCAAGGCTTGAACCAGTACTTC
>TRBJ2-1|TRBV5-1|.|TRBD1
CASSPGDSQYNEQFF
TGCGCCAGCAGCCCTGGGGACAGCCAATACAATGAGCAGTTCTTC
>TRBJ2-3|TRBV7-9|.|TRBD1
CASSLGDRQRTDTQYF
TGTGCCAGCAGCTTAGGGGACAGACAGCGCACAGATACGCAGTATTTT
>TRBJ1-1|TRBV10-3|.|.
CAITPQGLNTEAFF
TGTGCCATTACACCACAGGGCCTAAACACTGAAGCTTTCTTT
>TRBJ2-5|TRBV18|many|.
CASSRGEGETQYF
TGTGCCAGCTCCCGAGGCGAGGGGGAGACCCAGTACTTC
>TRBJ2-1|TRBV4-1|many|.
CASSQAEWTYNEQFF
TGCGCCAGCAGCCAAGCTGAGTGGACCTACAATGAGCAGTTCTTC
>TRBJ1-3|TRBV18|many|.
CASSPDGSSGNTIYF
TGTGCCAGCTCACCAGACGGCTCCTCTGGAAACACCATATATTTT
>TRBJ2-7|TRBV4-1|.|.
CASSTRGSSYEQYF
TGCGCCAGCAGCACACGAGGCAGCTCCTACGAGCAGTACTTC
>TRBJ2-1|TRBV7-9|many|TRBD2
CASSLPFRLAGAYNEQFF
TGTGCCAGCAGCTTACCCTTCCGACTAGCGGGGGCCTACAATGAGCAGTTCTTC
>TRBJ2-2|TRBV5-6|.|TRBD2
CASSAGLANTGELFF
TGTGCCAGCAGCGCTGGACTAGCGAACACCGGGGAGCTGTTTTTT